Listed below are T cell receptor beta chains from one sample, sequenced in a study of blood T cell repertoires in COVID-19. Here immunoSEQ multiplex PCR was the method, and the copy in TCRdb shows in-frame clones only, minus some. This sample carries 200,000 to 250,000 clones, 85% to 90% of them seen once, and the ten largest clones take about 16%. Material: PBMCs or T cells enriched from blood (not recorded which). These receptors all come from a man aged 25 to 45 who had been exposed to COVID-19. Both conserved end residues are part of each CDR3. The D gene is left open where the match is weak. Clone size is stated in some rows and not others, as once, few, many or a class when expanded.

size,D,J,V,CDR3,DNA
.,TRBD1,TRBJ2-7,TRBV30,CASDRGYEQYF,TGTGCCTCGGACAGGGGCTACGAGCAGTACTTC
.,.,TRBJ1-1,TRBV13,CASSSRVNTEAFF,TGTGCCAGCAGCTCGAGAGTGAACACTGAAGCTTTCTTT
.,.,TRBJ1-1,TRBV13,CASSLRNSYTEAFF,TGTGCCAGCAGCCTCAGGAACTCATACACTGAAGCTTTCTTT
.,.,TRBJ1-3,TRBV4-3,CASSQRTGSGNTIYF,TGCGCCAGCAGCCAAAGAACAGGATCTGGAAACACCATATATTTT
.,.,TRBJ1-1,TRBV7-9,CASSPRADGEAFF,TGTGCCAGCAGCCCGAGGGCGGATGGTGAAGCTTTCTTT
few,.,TRBJ1-2,TRBV6-5,CASSYPPGNGYTF,TGTGCCAGCAGTTACCCCCCAGGGAATGGCTACACCTTC
.,TRBD1,TRBJ1-1,TRBV7-9,CASSAVGQGDEAFF,TGTGCCAGCAGCGCGGTGGGACAGGGTGATGAAGCTTTCTTT
.,.,TRBJ2-5,TRBV9,CASSPDYTGTQYF,TGTGCCAGCAGCCCCGACTACACTGGGACCCAGTACTTC
.,.,TRBJ2-3,TRBV4-2,CASSQASAVTDTQYF,TGTGCCAGCAGCCAAGCGTCAGCGGTCACAGATACGCAGTATTTT
.,TRBD2,TRBJ2-1,TRBV4-1,CASSQDLLPSGGYNEQFF,TGCGCCAGCAGCCAAGATCTTCTGCCTAGCGGGGGCTACAATGAGCAGTTCTTC
.,TRBD2,TRBJ2-7,TRBV5-1,CASSLDGLANEQYF,TGCGCCAGCAGCTTGGACGGACTAGCGAACGAGCAGTACTTC
.,.,TRBJ2-2,TRBV2,CASTAGANTGELFF,TGTGCCAGCACGGCGGGCGCGAACACCGGGGAGCTGTTTTTT